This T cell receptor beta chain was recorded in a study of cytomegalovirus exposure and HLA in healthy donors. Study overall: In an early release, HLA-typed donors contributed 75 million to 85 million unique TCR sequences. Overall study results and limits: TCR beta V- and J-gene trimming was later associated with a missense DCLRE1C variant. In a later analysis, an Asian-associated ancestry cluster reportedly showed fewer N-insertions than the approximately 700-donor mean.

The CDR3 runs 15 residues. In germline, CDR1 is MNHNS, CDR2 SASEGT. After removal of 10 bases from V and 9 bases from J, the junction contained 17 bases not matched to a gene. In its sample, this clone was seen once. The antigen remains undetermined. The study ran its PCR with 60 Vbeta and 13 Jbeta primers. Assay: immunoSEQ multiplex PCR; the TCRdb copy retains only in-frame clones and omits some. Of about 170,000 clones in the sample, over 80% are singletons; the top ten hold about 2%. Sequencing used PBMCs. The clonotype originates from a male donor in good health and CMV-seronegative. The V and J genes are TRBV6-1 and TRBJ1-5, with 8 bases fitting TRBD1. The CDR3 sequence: CATKTLDRDEGPQHF. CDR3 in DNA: TGTGCCACCAAAACGTTGGACAGGGATGAGGGGCCCCAGCATTTT.